Listed below are T cell receptor beta chains from one sample, sequenced in a study of OX40 agonist ivuxolimab in advanced cancers. Measured with immunoSEQ multiplex PCR; TCRdb has only the in-frame clones, and not every one. The sample lists tens of thousands of clones; 85% to 90% were seen once. The source material was CD4+ or CD8+ T cells sorted from blood, sampled in a trial of the OX40 agonist ivuxolimab. The receptors shown here come from an adult with an advanced solid tumor such as melanoma, head and neck, liver or kidney cancer. The CDR3 runs from the conserved cysteine through the conserved F or W. The order of the fields is J gene, V gene, clone size, D gene, CDR3 DNA, CDR3 protein. D genes are given only for firm matches. Clone size is shown for a subset of rows, as once, few, many or a class of expanded clone.

J gene: TRBJ1-2
V gene: TRBV5-1
clone size: NA
D gene: NA
CDR3 DNA: TGCGCCAGCAGCTTGGCCTGGGACCGAGGACTGGGCTACACCTTC
CDR3 protein: CASSLAWDRGLGYTF

J gene: TRBJ2-3
V gene: TRBV6-1
clone size: NA
D gene: TRBD2
CDR3 DNA: TGTGCCAGCAGTGGACTAGCGGGAGTCCCGGATACGCAGTATTTT
CDR3 protein: CASSGLAGVPDTQYF

J gene: TRBJ1-2
V gene: TRBV14
clone size: NA
D gene: TRBD1
CDR3 DNA: TGTGCCAGCAGCCGGGACAGCAAGTCCTATGGCTACACCTTC
CDR3 protein: CASSRDSKSYGYTF

J gene: TRBJ2-5
V gene: TRBV4-1
clone size: NA
D gene: TRBD2
CDR3 DNA: TGCGCCAGCAGCCAAGAGGGACTACTGTACCAAGAGACCCAGTACTTC
CDR3 protein: CASSQEGLLYQETQYF

J gene: TRBJ2-1
V gene: TRBV27
clone size: NA
D gene: NA
CDR3 DNA: TGTGCCAGCCGAGCGTCCCCCGTCCATGAGCAGTTCTTC
CDR3 protein: CASRASPVHEQFF

J gene: TRBJ1-1
V gene: TRBV4-2
clone size: NA
D gene: NA
CDR3 DNA: TGTGCCAGCAGCCAAGTTAGGAGGGCGCTGACTGAAGCTTTCTTT
CDR3 protein: CASSQVRRALTEAFF

J gene: TRBJ2-7
V gene: TRBV25-1
clone size: once
D gene: TRBD2
CDR3 DNA: TGTGCCAGCAGTGAAGGCGGCGGGGGGGCTGTCTACGAGCAGTACTTC
CDR3 protein: CASSEGGGGAVYEQYF

J gene: TRBJ2-1
V gene: TRBV6-6
clone size: NA
D gene: TRBD2
CDR3 DNA: TGTGCCAGCAGTTCGGGACTAGCTACTTACAATGAGCAGTTCTTC
CDR3 protein: CASSSGLATYNEQFF

J gene: TRBJ1-1
V gene: TRBV5-1
clone size: NA
D gene: NA
CDR3 DNA: TGCGCCAGCAGCTTGGTACAGGGTTCATGGAGCACTGAAGCTTTCTTT
CDR3 protein: CASSLVQGSWSTEAFF

J gene: TRBJ1-1
V gene: TRBV6-5
clone size: NA
D gene: NA
CDR3 DNA: TGTGCCAGCATCCGGGGGGACACTGAAGCTTTCTTT
CDR3 protein: CASIRGDTEAFF

J gene: TRBJ2-7
V gene: TRBV30
clone size: NA
D gene: NA
CDR3 DNA: TGTGCCTGGAGTGCCCTGGGGCCGCAGTACTTC
CDR3 protein: CAWSALGPQYF

J gene: TRBJ2-1
V gene: TRBV5-1
clone size: few
D gene: TRBD2
CDR3 DNA: TGCGCCAGCAGCTTGGGCGTCCCGGGACTAGCGGGAGGACCCTACAATGAGCAGTTCTTC
CDR3 protein: CASSLGVPGLAGGPYNEQFF

J gene: TRBJ1-2
V gene: TRBV7-9
clone size: NA
D gene: TRBD1
CDR3 DNA: TGTGCCAGCAGCCCTAGTGGACAGGTGCTACTCTATGGCTACACCTTC
CDR3 protein: CASSPSGQVLLYGYTF

J gene: TRBJ2-7
V gene: TRBV6-6
clone size: NA
D gene: NA
CDR3 DNA: TGTGCCAGCAGTTACCTTGGGGCGTCCTACGAGCAGTACTTC
CDR3 protein: CASSYLGASYEQYF

J gene: TRBJ1-1
V gene: TRBV27
clone size: NA
D gene: NA
CDR3 DNA: TGTGCCAGCAGTCAACAGAGGAACACTGAAGCTTTCTTT
CDR3 protein: CASSQQRNTEAFF

J gene: TRBJ2-7
V gene: TRBV19
clone size: medium-sized
D gene: TRBD2
CDR3 DNA: TGTGCCAGTAGTCTAGCGGGAGTACTGGACGAGCAGTACTTC
CDR3 protein: CASSLAGVLDEQYF

J gene: TRBJ1-2
V gene: TRBV7-9
clone size: once
D gene: NA
CDR3 DNA: TGTGCCAGCAGCTTAGCCTCGGCCGATGGCTACACCTTC
CDR3 protein: CASSLASADGYTF

J gene: TRBJ2-2
V gene: TRBV6-6
clone size: NA
D gene: NA
CDR3 DNA: TGTGCCAGCAGTTACGGGGGACTTGGAAACACCGGGGAGCTGTTTTTT
CDR3 protein: CASSYGGLGNTGELFF

J gene: TRBJ2-1
V gene: TRBV30
clone size: NA
D gene: TRBD1
CDR3 DNA: TGTGCCTGGAGTAGGACAGGGGGGGACGGTGAGCAGTTCTTC
CDR3 protein: CAWSRTGGDGEQFF

J gene: TRBJ1-2
V gene: TRBV6-5
clone size: NA
D gene: NA
CDR3 DNA: TGTGCCAGCAGTTACTCGGGGCAGGGCGGCTATGGCTACACCTTC
CDR3 protein: CASSYSGQGGYGYTF

J gene: TRBJ1-3
V gene: TRBV19
clone size: NA
D gene: NA
CDR3 DNA: TGTGCCAGTAGACAGACGCACTCTGGAAACACCATATATTTT
CDR3 protein: CASRQTHSGNTIYF

J gene: TRBJ2-3
V gene: TRBV7-7
clone size: NA
D gene: NA
CDR3 DNA: TGTGCTATCCAAGACACCCGGGCGGATACGCAGTATTTT
CDR3 protein: CAIQDTRADTQYF

J gene: TRBJ2-1
V gene: TRBV5-5
clone size: NA
D gene: TRBD2
CDR3 DNA: TGTGCCAGCAGCTTGGGTTTAGCGGGCCCCCTAACCTACAATGAGCAGTTCTTC
CDR3 protein: CASSLGLAGPLTYNEQFF

J gene: TRBJ2-1
V gene: TRBV7-9
clone size: NA
D gene: TRBD2
CDR3 DNA: TGTGCCAGCAGCTCTAGCGGGAGGGGCAATGAGCAGTTCTTC
CDR3 protein: CASSSSGRGNEQFF

J gene: TRBJ2-4
V gene: TRBV13
clone size: once
D gene: NA
CDR3 DNA: TGTGCCAGCAGCCTTAGTGGGGGTATCGAAAACATTCAGTACTTC
CDR3 protein: CASSLSGGIENIQYF

J gene: TRBJ2-4
V gene: TRBV2
clone size: NA
D gene: NA
CDR3 DNA: TGTGCCAGCAGTCCAGAAAACATTCAGTACTTC
CDR3 protein: CASSPENIQYF

J gene: TRBJ2-3
V gene: TRBV5-4
clone size: NA
D gene: NA
CDR3 DNA: TGTGCCAGCAACCTTTGGGAAACAGATACGCAGTATTTT
CDR3 protein: CASNLWETDTQYF

J gene: TRBJ1-5
V gene: TRBV2
clone size: NA
D gene: TRBD1
CDR3 DNA: TGTGCCAGCAGTGAGGGGACAGGCTATCAGCCCCAGCATTTT
CDR3 protein: CASSEGTGYQPQHF

J gene: TRBJ1-5
V gene: TRBV5-5
clone size: NA
D gene: TRBD1
CDR3 DNA: TGTGCCAGCAGCCCGGACAGGGGCGTGGGTCAGCCCCAGCATTTT
CDR3 protein: CASSPDRGVGQPQHF

J gene: TRBJ1-2
V gene: TRBV18
clone size: NA
D gene: NA
CDR3 DNA: TGTGCCAGCTCTCACAAAAACTATGGCTACACCTTC
CDR3 protein: CASSHKNYGYTF

J gene: TRBJ2-5
V gene: TRBV27
clone size: NA
D gene: TRBD2
CDR3 DNA: TGTGCCAGCAGTCCCGGGACTAGCGGGGGAGAGACCCAGTACTTC
CDR3 protein: CASSPGTSGGETQYF

J gene: TRBJ2-7
V gene: TRBV4-1
clone size: NA
D gene: NA
CDR3 DNA: TGCGCCAGCAGCCAAAGCGGAGCCTACGAGCAGTACTTC
CDR3 protein: CASSQSGAYEQYF

J gene: TRBJ2-7
V gene: TRBV11-3
clone size: NA
D gene: TRBD1
CDR3 DNA: TGTGCCAGCAGCGCCCGGCAGCAGGGGGTTGGCGAGCAGTACTTC
CDR3 protein: CASSARQQGVGEQYF

J gene: TRBJ1-4
V gene: TRBV15
clone size: NA
D gene: NA
CDR3 DNA: TGTGCCACCAGCTCAAGGGTGGAGGGGAATGAAAAACTGTTTTTT
CDR3 protein: CATSSRVEGNEKLFF

J gene: TRBJ2-1
V gene: TRBV6-6
clone size: NA
D gene: NA
CDR3 DNA: TGTGCCAGCAGTTACTCGATCGAGCGCAATGAGCAGTTCTTC
CDR3 protein: CASSYSIERNEQFF

J gene: TRBJ1-2
V gene: TRBV10-3
clone size: NA
D gene: NA
CDR3 DNA: TGTGCCATCACGGGACCCACGACAACCTATGGCTACACCTTC
CDR3 protein: CAITGPTTTYGYTF

J gene: TRBJ2-3
V gene: TRBV10-3
clone size: NA
D gene: NA
CDR3 DNA: TGTGCCATCAGTGAGGCTCAGTCCACAGATACGCAGTATTTT
CDR3 protein: CAISEAQSTDTQYF

J gene: TRBJ2-7
V gene: TRBV6-5
clone size: NA
D gene: NA
CDR3 DNA: TGTGCCAGCACCCCAAGGGCGGGAACCTACGAGCAGTACTTC
CDR3 protein: CASTPRAGTYEQYF